The T cell receptor (beta chain) described here comes from a study of control samples from healthy donors and cancer patients. Some clones are missing from TCRdb's copy, which holds only in-frame ones; the method was immunoSEQ multiplex PCR. This repertoire shows 85,000 to 90,000 clones, around 86% found once; its top ten account for roughly 21%. This TCR derives from a young man in good health. What was sequenced was blood.

The CDR3 spells CASRPRGLREQYF. In DNA, the CDR3 is TGTGCCAGCAGACCTCGGGGACTGCGCGAGCAGTACTTC. This chain uses TRBV27 with TRBJ2-7; D might be TRBD2 (6 bases). V shed 6 bases and J shed 6 bases, with 15 bases lying between them. Per germline, CDR1 MNHEY and CDR2 SMNVEV (reference sequence). The CDR3 loop spans 13 amino acids.